The next 29 T cell receptor beta chains were all read from a single sample in a study of regulatory T cells in long-lasting Graves disease. Time point here: persistent/refractory GD, antithyroid drugs over 5 years with positive TRAb. PBMC RNA was the source of the TCR library. Sequencing libraries for TCR beta were prepared with iRepertoire HTBI primers and Arm-PCR of CDR3 regions. In TCRdb, the multiplex PCR reads were re-called with MiXCR into one record per CDR3 protein. The sample yields hundreds of thousands of distinct CDR3 sequences, less than 25% seen once. The input for sequencing was peripheral blood mononuclear cells (PBMCs), taken when the disease was refractory, from a patient treated with antithyroid drugs. These receptors originate from a female donor with Graves disease.

This clonotype was seen only a few times. The chain is built from TRBV6-5 and TRBJ1-1; D not certain. Germline lookup yields CDR1 MNHEY and CDR2 SVGAGI. Trimming removed 4 bases from V and 5 bases from J, with 11 bases in between. The length of the CDR3 is 13 residues. The CDR3 nucleotides are TGTGCCAGCAGTTCCTACCCCGAGACTGAAGCTTTCTTT. This codes for CASSSYPETEAFF.

This clonotype has ten or more counts. The chain uses TRBV28 and TRBJ2-5; 7 positions match TRBD1. Germline values: CDR1 MDHEN, CDR2 SYDVKM. This CDR3 spans 16 amino acids. V trimming: 6 bases; J trimming: 2 bases; junction bases outside the gene matches: 12. The CDR3 coding sequence is TGTGCCAGCAGCCCGGACAGGATTGCACAACAAGAGACCCAGTACTTC. Translated, it gives CASSPDRIAQQETQYF.

In the case of this clonotype: A read error is possible here, since a much larger clone lies one base away. The V gene is TRBV2, the J gene TRBJ2-2; 10 bases line up with TRBD1. This CDR3 is 15 amino acids long. Germline V lookup: CDR1 SNHLY, CDR2 FYNNEI. For the CDR3, the DNA is TGTGCCAGCAGTGGGACAGGGGGGTACACCGGGGAGCGGTTTTTT. Protein: CASSGTGGYTGERFF.

This clonotype occurred many times. The rearrangement joins TRBV20-1 to TRBJ2-7; D unclear. The V gene lost 4 bases and the J gene lost 4 bases, with 8 bases spanning the gap. Germline V lookup: CDR1 DFQATT, CDR2 SNEGSKA (reference sequence). The CDR3 length is 11 residues. The chain's CDR3 is CSANWRYEQYF. CDR3 DNA: TGCAGTGCTAACTGGAGATACGAGCAGTACTTC.

Ten or more counts support this clonotype. The junction does not match germline at one end; this may be a read error. The chain employs TRBV12-3 or TRBV12-4 and TRBJ1-3; a weak D match, TRBD1 (5 bases). The CDR3 is 13 residues long. CDR3 DNA sequence: TGTGCCAGCAGTTTCAGGGACCTCAGAGCACTTGATTTT. Protein: CASSFRDLRALDF.

The table lists this clonotype with a few counts. The genes are TRBV5-1 and TRBJ1-4, with 8 bases matching TRBD1. This CDR3 comprises 16 residues. V gave up 3 bases and J gave up 5 bases; unmatched junction bases: 9. The germline gives CDR1 SGHRS, CDR2 YFSETQ. The CDR3 protein is CASSWGTGSENEKLFF. CDR3 bases: TGCGCCAGCAGCTGGGGGACAGGATCTGAAAATGAAAAACTGTTTTTT.

This chain uses TRBV5-1 with TRBJ2-5; TRBD2 matches 11 bases. Germline V lookup: CDR1 SGHRS, CDR2 YFSETQ. The CDR3 length is 16 residues. V shed 2 bases and J 5 bases; nucleotides not matched to a gene: 8. The CDR3 sequence: CASSFTGTSGAETQYF. For the CDR3, the DNA is TGCGCCAGCAGCTTTACCGGGACTAGCGGTGCGGAGACCCAGTACTTC.

The gene calls are TRBV18 and TRBJ1-4, with D unresolved. Trimming shortened V by 0 bases and J by 8 bases, and 16 bases separated the two germline ends. The germline gives CDR1 KGHSH, CDR2 LQKENI. This CDR3 is built from 16 residues. CDR3 in amino acids: CASSPPDGVVGEKLFF. CDR3 DNA sequence: TGTGCCAGCTCACCACCGGATGGGGTTGTCGGGGAAAAACTGTTTTTT. Full variable domain (rest looked up from reference TRBV18 and TRBJ1-4): NAGVMQNPRHLVRRRGQEARLRCSPMKGHSHVYWYRQLPEEGLKFMVYLQKENIIDESGMPKERFSAEFPKEGPSILRIQQVVRGDSAAYFCASSPPDGVVGEKLFFGSGTQLSVL.

The chain is built from TRBV14 and TRBJ2-5; D is perhaps TRBD2 (6 bases). V was trimmed by 2 bases and J by 1 base, leaving 20 bases between them. The length of the CDR3 is 18 residues. Germline assignment: CDR1 SGHDN and CDR2 FVKESK. CDR3 protein: CASSQRDFSKGPQETQYF. As DNA, the CDR3 is TGTGCCAGCAGCCAACGGGACTTCTCAAAGGGGCCCCAAGAGACCCAGTACTTC.

Concerning this clonotype itself: This may come from a read error, since a much larger clone is one base off. J is TRBJ1-2 and V is TRBV11-2; no clear D gene. This CDR3 has 13 residues. The germline V gene has CDR1 SGHAT and CDR2 FQNNGV. With 1 base removed from V and 12 bases from J, the gap between germline ends came to 15 bases. CDR3 amino acids: CASSLVNSDGHTF. For the CDR3, the DNA is TGTGCCAGCAGCTTAGTAAACAGCGACGGCCACACCTTC.

This chain uses TRBV6-5 with TRBJ2-7, with TRBD2 identical over 13 bases. V lost 3 bases, J lost 5 bases, and 7 bases stayed unmatched. Per germline, CDR1 MNHEY and CDR2 SVGAGI. The CDR3 sequence is 16 residues long. The DNA of the CDR3 is TGTGCCAGCAGTTATGGGTTTGGACTAGCGGGAGACGAGCAGTACTTC. This translates into CASSYGFGLAGDEQYF.

There are a few counts of this clonotype. V and J are TRBV30 and TRBJ1-1; 8 bases line up with TRBD1. This CDR3 is 14 amino acids long. The V gene end was trimmed by 0 bases and the J gene end by 4 bases; junction bases not matched to a gene: 4. Per germline, CDR1 GTSNPN and CDR2 SVGIG (reference sequence). For the CDR3, the DNA is TGTGCCTGGAGTGTAACAGGGGGAGTCACTGAAGCTTTCTTT. Translating it yields CAWSVTGGVTEAFF.

The chain recombines TRBV29-1 with TRBJ2-7, with D tentatively TRBD2 (6 bases). V was trimmed by 3 bases and J by 4 bases, leaving 16 bases between them. There are 14 residues in the CDR3. Germline CDR1 and CDR2: SQVTM and ANQGSEA. The CDR3 region has the DNA TGCAGCGTTGAGGTGGGAGGTTTGGGATACGAGCAGTACTTC. This translates into CSVEVGGLGYEQYF.

In this sample, this clonotype turned up a few times. The rearrangement links TRBV4-3 to TRBJ2-7; 9 bases map to TRBD1. The CDR3 loop spans 19 amino acids. CDR1 LGHNA and CDR2 YSLEER come from the germline V gene. Losses at the gene ends were 3 bases for V and 1 base for J; bases not matched to a gene: 16. CDR3 sequence reads: CASSQYLAERDRASYEQYF. In DNA form, the CDR3 reads TGCGCCAGCAGCCAGTACCTCGCAGAAAGGGACAGGGCTTCCTACGAGCAGTACTTC.

The rearrangement joins TRBV24-1 to TRBJ2-5; D is undetermined. Trimming stripped 4 bases from V and 4 bases from J, with 3 bases between. The CDR3 covers 11 residues. The V gene's germline CDR1 is KGHDR and CDR2 SFDVKD. CDR3 sequence (DNA): TGTGCCACCAGTGAGGGAGAGACCCAGTACTTC. It is translated as CATSEGETQYF.

This clonotype was observed many times. The V gene is TRBV2, the J gene TRBJ1-2; the match to TRBD1 covers 11 bases. CDR1 and CDR2 from the germline V gene are SNHLY and FYNNEI. With V trimmed by 4 bases and J by 7 bases, 2 bases remained unmatched. This CDR3 has 13 amino acids. In nucleotides, the CDR3 is TGTGCCAGCAGTGCTGGGACAGGGGGTGGCTACACCTTC. Residues: CASSAGTGGGYTF.

V gene TRBV20-1 combines with J gene TRBJ2-7; no definite D call. This CDR3 is 12 amino acids long. The V end was cut by 3 bases, the J end by 1 base, with 7 bases between. Germline CDR1 reads DFQATT; CDR2 reads SNEGSKA (reference sequence). The CDR3 here is CSASPESYEQYF. The DNA for the CDR3 is TGCAGTGCTAGCCCCGAGTCCTACGAGCAGTACTTC.

As regards this clonotype: A much larger clone differs from this one at a single base, so this may be a read error. The V and J genes are TRBV6-1 and TRBJ2-5; tentatively, D is TRBD1 (6 bases). V was shortened by 2 bases and J by 5 bases, with 12 bases between the two germline ends. This CDR3 is built from 14 residues. CDR1 MNHNS and CDR2 SASEGT come from the germline V gene. CDR3 coding DNA: TGTGCCAGCAGTGAATGGGGGCCTTGGGAGACCCAGTACTTC. This sequence encodes CASSEWGPWETQYF.

The chain couples TRBV4-3 to TRBJ2-2; D remains unclear. V was pared by 0 bases and J by 3 bases, with 8 bases between. The CDR3 loop spans 15 amino acids. From germline, CDR1 is LGHNA and CDR2 YSLEER. CDR3 sequence: CASSQDHLYTGELFF. DNA for the CDR3: TGCGCCAGCAGCCAAGATCACCTCTACACCGGGGAGCTGTTTTTT.

Worth noting for this clonotype: It differs at one base from a far larger clone, so likely a read error. The chain joins TRBV28 to TRBJ2-4, with unresolved D. Matching the DNA end better, TRBJ2-7 makes the J call doubtful. There are 15 residues in the CDR3. The V gene's germline CDR1 is MDHEN and CDR2 SYDVKM. CDR3 loop: CASSLTISSSYEQYF. CDR3 bases: TGTGCCAGCAGCCTGACAATTAGTAGCTCCTACGAGCAGTACTTC.

There are a few counts of this clonotype. The genes are TRBV7-2 and TRBJ2-1; D uncertain. Germline V gene sequence: CDR1 SGHTA, CDR2 FQGNSA. Trimming left V 3 bases short and J 0 bases short, with 6 bases between. This CDR3 region has 14 residues. CDR3 DNA sequence: TGTGCCAGCAGCTTGCAGATCTCCTACAATGAGCAGTTCTTC. Translating it yields CASSLQISYNEQFF. The full variable domain, in which reference TRBV7-2 and TRBJ2-1 provide the parts outside the CDR3, is GAGVSQSPSNKVTEKGKDVELRCDPISGHTALYWYRQSLGQGLEFLIYFQGNSAPDKSGLPSDRFSAERTGGSVSTLTIQRTQQEDSAVYLCASSLQISYNEQFFGPGTRLTVL.

This clonotype turned up a few times. The chain couples TRBV11-1 to TRBJ2-3, with no clear D. V lost 2 bases and J 0 bases, leaving 3 bases between the germline ends. The CDR3 is 13 amino acids. Germline-derived CDR1 and CDR2 are SGHAT and FQDESV (reference sequence). CDR3 coding DNA: TGTGCCAGCAGCTTATTTAGCACAGATACGCAGTATTTT. This gives the protein CASSLFSTDTQYF.

The table lists this clonotype with a few counts. The chain couples TRBV5-4 to TRBJ1-2; no clear D. CDR3 size: 15 residues. Germline-derived CDR1 and CDR2 are SGHNT and YYREEE (reference sequence). V was shortened by 0 bases and J by 6 bases, with 15 bases between the two germline ends. The CDR3 is CASSLASGRTDGYTF. CDR3 nucleotides: TGTGCCAGCAGCTTGGCCTCCGGAAGAACTGATGGCTACACCTTC.

This clonotype came up many times. This chain links TRBV19 with TRBJ1-2, with TRBD1 as a possible D gene (5 bases). Germline lookup yields CDR1 LNHDA and CDR2 SQIVND (reference sequence). Trimming shortened V by 6 bases and J by 4 bases, and 15 bases separated the two germline ends. This CDR3 has 14 residues. CDR3 residues: CASSLPYGTYGYTF. The CDR3 coding sequence is TGTGCCAGTAGCCTCCCCTATGGGACCTATGGCTACACCTTC.

The genes are TRBV20-1 and TRBJ1-2; a weak D match, TRBD1 (5 bases). CDR1 DFQATT and CDR2 SNEGSKA come from the germline V gene (reference sequence). There are 12 residues in the CDR3. V was trimmed by 5 bases and J by 7 bases, leaving 14 bases between them. Here the CDR3 reads CSARDRTVGYTF. CDR3 DNA: TGCAGTGCTCGGGACCGGACGGTTGGCTACACCTTC.

In its sample, this clonotype was seen a few times. The rearrangement links TRBV20-1 to TRBJ1-6, with D possibly TRBD1 on 5 matching bases. Germline-derived CDR1 and CDR2 are DFQATT and SNEGSKA (reference sequence). This CDR3 has 14 amino acids. Trimming took 5 bases from V and 6 from J, leaving 14 bases between them. CDR3 loop: CSAAPGGFNSPLHF. CDR3 DNA sequence: TGCAGTGCTGCCCCCGGGGGGTTTAATTCACCCCTCCACTTT.

V usage is TRBV20-1 and J usage is TRBJ1-2; D is unclear. Trimming removed 0 bases at V and 4 bases at J, with 15 bases between. This CDR3 spans 15 amino acids. The germline CDR1 and CDR2 sequences are DFQATT and SNEGSKA (reference sequence). This CDR3 is CSARDSVTLLYGYTF. As DNA, the CDR3 is TGCAGTGCTAGAGACAGCGTCACCCTCCTCTATGGCTACACCTTC.

The chain combines TRBV20-1 with TRBJ2-7, with 11 bases matching TRBD2. This CDR3 spans 17 amino acids. V lost 0 bases and J lost 4; bases outside the gene matches: 11. Per the germline V gene, CDR1 is DFQATT and CDR2 is SNEGSKA (reference sequence). CDR3 protein: CSARDRGLAGGRYEQYF. In nucleotides, the CDR3 is TGCAGTGCTAGAGATCGGGGGCTAGCGGGAGGAAGGTACGAGCAGTACTTC.

In its sample, this clonotype was seen many times. The chain joins TRBV5-1 to TRBJ2-7, with TRBD2 matching 11 bases. Germline V gives CDR1 SGHRS, CDR2 YFSETQ. This CDR3 spans 16 amino acids. V was clipped by 1 base and J by 3 bases; unmatched bases: 6. As DNA, the CDR3 is TGCGCCAGCAGCTTGAAGGCGGGACTAGCGGACTACGAGCAGTACTTC. This codes for CASSLKAGLADYEQYF.